This TCR beta chain was retrieved from a study of blood T cell repertoires in COVID-19 (TCRdb year 2020). Looking at the study overall: The collaborator samples originated in the United States, Italy and Spain and spanned the acute and convalescent phases of COVID-19. The samples were drawn from two sources: the first 160 participants of the ongoing ImmuneRACE study, and 1,000 to 1,500 subjects contributed by 6 global collaborators. The repertoires were released in a freely available public database intended as a resource for research on the immune response to SARS-CoV-2. The dataset comprised deeply sampled blood TCRbeta repertoires from subjects exposed to, actively infected with, or recovered from COVID-19. Nearly every sample came with metadata listing a de-identified subject ID, COVID-19 status, age in years and sex. Where available, HLA class I and class II types were taken from metadata supplied by the sample provider and were not determined by assay-based typing. The material from the prospective study consisted of cDNA or gDNA derived from T cells, B-cell-depleted T cells, or PBMCs. Results and caveats for the whole study, not just this receptor: Clinical and demographic metadata were provided uncurated, with the amount varying by source and participant.

Based on the germline V gene (reference sequence), the CDR1 and CDR2 sequences are LGHDT and YNNKEL. V trim: 4 bases; J trim: 2 bases; unmatched bases: 0. From cysteine to phenylalanine, the CDR3 is 14 amino acids long. Solely the CDR3 DNA is kept, with 42 bases framed from the first base. Concerning this clone itself: Its specific antigen is unknown. Per-base qualities were not stored, and no clone one base away is much larger.

The immunoSEQ Assay, a bias-controlled multiplex PCR, was used to amplify TCRbeta CDR3 regions from genomic DNA. Per the original workflow: Nucleated cell counts per sample were estimated from amplification of reference gene primers within the assay. To quantify the absolute abundance of each unique TCRbeta CDR3 rearrangement, sequence reads were collapsed and filtered. For each sample, productive Simpson clonality was calculated as the square root of Simpson's diversity index across productive rearrangements. TCRdb limited this immuneACCESS table to in-frame rearrangements with V and J called. A share of clones is missing; checked studies link under half to unresolved V genes, and the rest is unexplained. Clone size and the V and J calls come from that table; the DNA yielded D and trimming. In all, the sample holds more than 85,000 clones, and around 68% of those were seen once. The ten largest clones add up to about 7.1% of the sample.

Whole blood was collected in K2EDTA tubes by collaborating institutions according to the institutions' own protocols. For TCRbeta analysis, collaborator samples were shipped as frozen whole blood, as isolated PBMCs, or as DNA extracted from either sample type. The sequence joins TRBV3-1 (or the pseudogene TRBV3-2) to TRBJ2-1; TRBD1 fits 9 bases in the junction. This receptor was identified in a woman aged 60-75 years with acute or convalescent COVID-19. What was sequenced was peripheral blood. The CDR3 has the sequence CASSRDRAYNEQFF. In nucleotide form, the sequence is TGTGCCAGCAGCCGGGACAGGGCCTACAATGAGCAGTTCTTC.